Sequencing of this T cell receptor beta chain was carried out in a study of cytomegalovirus exposure and HLA in healthy donors. Study-wide results and limits: Roughly even sequencing depth across donors was the assumption behind the presence/absence analyses. Later on, analysis showed that most CMV-associated TCR beta chains appeared to be HLA-restricted.

Primers: 60 Vbeta forward and 13 Jbeta reverse. Measured with immunoSEQ multiplex PCR; TCRdb has only the in-frame clones, and not every one. The sample holds about 180,000 clones, approximately 85% seen once. The V gene lost 7 bases and the J gene lost 0 bases, with 15 bases spanning the gap. Germline V lookup: CDR1 MNHEY, CDR2 SVGAGI. The CDR3 loop spans 15 amino acids. Comment on this clone: Its antigen is unknown.

The chain couples TRBV6-5 to TRBJ1-1; D may be TRBD1 (6 bases). Sequenced sample: PBMCs. This TCR came from a girl aged 10 to 17 in good health and CMV-seropositive. For the CDR3, the DNA is TGTGCCAGCACCCCCGACAGGCGATTGAACACTGAAGCTTTCTTT. This translates into CASTPDRRLNTEAFF.